The entry below gives a single T cell receptor beta chain sequence along with its context. This record belongs to a study of control samples from healthy donors and cancer patients. V lost 6 bases, J lost 7 bases, and 10 bases lay in between. Germline V gene sequence: CDR1 SNHLY, CDR2 FYNNEI. There are 13 residues in the CDR3. The assay was immunoSEQ multiplex PCR, and TCRdb's table has in-frame clones only and misses some. The table records some 130,000 clones, roughly 90% of them present only once. The TCR comes from a woman between 45 and 60 years old in good health. The sequenced material came from blood. This rearrangement joins TRBV2 to TRBJ1-6; no definite D call. The CDR3 protein is CASSREINSPLHF. The CDR3 coding sequence is TGTGCCAGCAGCCGGGAGATAAATTCACCCCTCCACTTT.